This is a list of T cell receptor beta chains from one sample in a study of cytotoxic CD8 clonotypes in ibrutinib-treated CLL. Data came from immunoSEQ multiplex PCR; TCRdb stores just in-frame clones and leaves some out. This sample has tens of thousands of clones; around 78% occur once, and the top ten carry roughly 20%. The starting material was PBMCs, obtained after 24 months of ibrutinib treatment. The receptor source for this set is a human donor with chronic lymphocytic leukemia. Each CDR3 is given with its conserved first and last residue. A D gene is named only where the DNA matches it firmly. For some rows the clone size is stated as once, few or many, or as a class when expanded; others skip it.

v_call	d_call	clone_size	j_call	cdr3_nt	cdr3_aa
TRBV7-2	TRBD1	-	TRBJ2-2	TGTGCCAGCAGCTCCGGCGGGACAGGGGGCGCGTGGGAGCTGTTTTTT	CASSSGGTGGAWELFF
TRBV6-1	-	few	TRBJ1-5	TGTGCCAGCAGTGAAGTTAGGGGGGAGTCCCAGCATTTT	CASSEVRGESQHF
TRBV29-1	TRBD1	-	TRBJ2-2	TGCAGCGTTCTAGGACAGGGGAACACCGGGGAGCTGTTTTTT	CSVLGQGNTGELFF
TRBV28	TRBD2	-	TRBJ2-5	TGTGCCAGCAGTTTAACTAGCGGGAGAATTGAGACCCAGTACTTC	CASSLTSGRIETQYF
TRBV28	-	-	TRBJ2-7	TGTGCCAGCAGTCTCCCGACAGTGCCCTACGAGCAGTACTTC	CASSLPTVPYEQYF
TRBV5-1	-	-	TRBJ1-4	TGCGCCAGCAGCTTGGGGGTAACTAATGAAAAACTGTTTTTT	CASSLGVTNEKLFF
TRBV5-4	-	-	TRBJ2-3	TGTGCCAGCAGTCAGTGGATGGGCAGGAGCACAGATACGCAGTATTTT	CASSQWMGRSTDTQYF
TRBV5-1	-	once	TRBJ1-4	TGCGCCAGCAGGGAGGGGACGTTCCGTGAAAAACTGTTTTTT	CASREGTFREKLFF
TRBV14	-	-	TRBJ1-1	TGTGCCAGCAGCCAAGACGCAGGCGGTGAAGCTTTCTTT	CASSQDAGGEAFF
TRBV6-5	-	-	TRBJ1-1	TGTGCCAGCAGTTTCGACACTGAAGCTTTCTTT	CASSFDTEAFF
TRBV30	TRBD1	-	TRBJ2-3	TGTGCCTGTGCGTCCGGGACAGGGATGTTTTCCTTCCCAGATACGCAGTATTTT	CACASGTGMFSFPDTQYF
TRBV27	-	-	TRBJ1-5	TGTGCCAGCAGTTTCCACAATCAGCCCCAGCATTTT	CASSFHNQPQHF
TRBV29-1	-	once	TRBJ2-7	TGCAGCGTTAAGACAGTTTACGAGCAGTACTTC	CSVKTVYEQYF
TRBV16	TRBD1	few	TRBJ2-7	TGTGCCAGCAGCCGATGGGACAGCTCCTACGAGCAGTACTTC	CASSRWDSSYEQYF
TRBV29-1	TRBD1	-	TRBJ1-2	TGCAGCGTTAGCCAAGACAGGGGAAACTATGGCTACACCTTC	CSVSQDRGNYGYTF
TRBV6-5	-	few	TRBJ1-5	TGTGCCAGCAGTTACTCCGGGCAGGGCAATCAGCCCCAGCATTTT	CASSYSGQGNQPQHF
TRBV7-2	-	-	TRBJ1-2	TGTGCCAGCAGCTTAGTGGGCGGAGGCGGCTACACCTTC	CASSLVGGGGYTF
TRBV5-8	-	-	TRBJ1-4	TGTGCCAGCAGCTTGCACACCGCCGGTGCTAATGAAAAACTGTTTTTT	CASSLHTAGANEKLFF
TRBV19	TRBD1	once	TRBJ2-1	TGTGCCAGTACCAGGACAGGGGCGGTCAATGAGCAGTTCTTC	CASTRTGAVNEQFF
TRBV5-4	TRBD1	-	TRBJ2-1	TGTGCCAGCAGCCCCGGACAGGGCCGGGATGAGCAGTTCTTC	CASSPGQGRDEQFF
TRBV30	-	few	TRBJ2-6	TGTGCCTGGACTAAGGGGGACTCTGGGGCCAACGTCCTGACTTTC	CAWTKGDSGANVLTF
TRBV6-1	-	-	TRBJ2-2	TGTGCCAGCAAATCGGGAGACACCGGGGAGCTGTTTTTT	CASKSGDTGELFF
TRBV5-5	TRBD2	-	TRBJ2-3	TGTGCCAGCAGCCGGGGAGCTAGCGGGAGCACAGATACGCAGTATTTT	CASSRGASGSTDTQYF
TRBV6-5	-	-	TRBJ2-1	TGTGCCAGCAGCCCGGACGGGTTCGGGGGGCAGTTCTTC	CASSPDGFGGQFF
TRBV6-1	-	-	TRBJ1-5	TGTGCCAGCAGCGCAGGGGGCAATCAGCCCCAGCATTTT	CASSAGGNQPQHF
TRBV4-2	TRBD2	few	TRBJ2-7	TGTGCCAGCAGCCAAGATGAGGCGGGAGGGCCCAAGCAGTACTTC	CASSQDEAGGPKQYF
TRBV7-2	TRBD1	few	TRBJ1-3	TGTGCCAGCAGCCCATCACCCGGGACAGATAAGTTCTCTGGAAACACCATATATTTT	CASSPSPGTDKFSGNTIYF
TRBV2	-	-	TRBJ1-5	TGTGCCAGCAGTGAGATGAGGGTACGGAATCAGCCCCAGCATTTT	CASSEMRVRNQPQHF
TRBV28	-	-	TRBJ1-2	TGTGCCAGCAGTCCCTTAGTGGGGGCAGGTGGCTACACCTTC	CASSPLVGAGGYTF
TRBV11-2	TRBD2	-	TRBJ2-2	TGTGCCAGCAGCTTACCTAGCGGGATCAACACCGGGGAGCTGTTTTTT	CASSLPSGINTGELFF
TRBV2	TRBD2	few	TRBJ2-5	TGTGCCAGCAGGGGACTAGCCCGCCAAGAGACCCAGTACTTC	CASRGLARQETQYF
TRBV7-2	-	few	TRBJ2-1	TGTGCCAGCAGCCCTGAGGGGTGGGAGCAGTTCTTC	CASSPEGWEQFF
TRBV19	-	-	TRBJ1-3	TGTGCCAGTAGTCCTCAACTGGTCTCTGGAAACACCATATATTTT	CASSPQLVSGNTIYF
TRBV10-2	-	-	TRBJ1-2	TGCGCCAGCAGTCCCCAGAGACAGTATGGCTACACCTTC	CASSPQRQYGYTF
TRBV12-5	-	-	TRBJ2-7	TGTGCTAGTGGTTTGGTTGGGTCTAGCCAGTACTTC	CASGLVGSSQYF
TRBV11-2	-	-	TRBJ2-3	TGTGCCAGCAGCTCTGAGGGAGCAGGGGATACGCAGTATTTT	CASSSEGAGDTQYF
TRBV27	-	-	TRBJ2-2	TGTGCCAGCAGTTGGGGACCACGGTCTGGCCGGGCCGGGGAGCTGTTTTTT	CASSWGPRSGRAGELFF
TRBV7-8	-	few	TRBJ1-4	TGTGCCAGCAGCTTAGCGGGGTTGTCCCTTAGGGAAAAACTGTTTTTT	CASSLAGLSLREKLFF
TRBV10-2	TRBD2	once	TRBJ2-3	TGCGCCACCACGGGACTAGCGGGCCGCACAGATACGCAGTATTTT	CATTGLAGRTDTQYF
TRBV6-6	-	-	TRBJ2-3	TGTGCCAGCAGTTACTCTGGCAGCAGCACAGATACGCAGTATTTT	CASSYSGSSTDTQYF
TRBV27	TRBD1	-	TRBJ1-2	TGTGCCAGCAGTCAGGACAGGGCTTCGGGTGGCTACACCTTC	CASSQDRASGGYTF
TRBV27	-	-	TRBJ1-5	TGTGCCAGCAGTTTAAGGTTTCAGGACAATCAGCCCCAGCATTTT	CASSLRFQDNQPQHF
TRBV10-1	TRBD1	-	TRBJ1-1	TGCGCCAGCAGTGTAGCGACAGGGGTAACTGAAGCTTTCTTT	CASSVATGVTEAFF
TRBV10-3	-	-	TRBJ2-1	TGTGCCATCAGTGAGTCCTTTCGATCTTTAAGGGATGAGCAGTTCTTC	CAISESFRSLRDEQFF
TRBV4-2	TRBD2	-	TRBJ2-3	TGTGCCAGCAGCCAATGGGCGGGAGGGGCAGATACGCAGTATTTT	CASSQWAGGADTQYF
TRBV11-2	TRBD1	-	TRBJ2-1	TGTGCCAGCAGCCTTTCGACAGGGTACAATGAGCAGTTCTTC	CASSLSTGYNEQFF
TRBV19	-	-	TRBJ2-1	TGTGCCAGTAGTAAGGGCAGAAACAATGAGCAGTTCTTC	CASSKGRNNEQFF
TRBV6-1	-	-	TRBJ2-1	TGTGCCAGCTGGCCCGGCGAGGGCCCCTACAATGAGCAGTTCTTC	CASWPGEGPYNEQFF
TRBV5-5	-	-	TRBJ1-4	TGTGCCAGCAGCTTACAGCCCTCCACAACTAATGAAAAACTGTTTTTT	CASSLQPSTTNEKLFF